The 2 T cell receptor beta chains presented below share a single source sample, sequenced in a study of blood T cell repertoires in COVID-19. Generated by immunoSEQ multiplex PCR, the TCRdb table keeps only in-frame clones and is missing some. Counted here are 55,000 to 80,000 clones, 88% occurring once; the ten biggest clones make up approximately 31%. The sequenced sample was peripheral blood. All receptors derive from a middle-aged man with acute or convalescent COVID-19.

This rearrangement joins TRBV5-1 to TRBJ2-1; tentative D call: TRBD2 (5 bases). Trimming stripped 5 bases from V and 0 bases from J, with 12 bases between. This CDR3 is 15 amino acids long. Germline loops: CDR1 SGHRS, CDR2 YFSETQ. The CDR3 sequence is CASREGLLSYNEQFF. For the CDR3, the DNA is TGCGCCAGCAGAGAGGGCCTACTCTCCTACAATGAGCAGTTCTTC. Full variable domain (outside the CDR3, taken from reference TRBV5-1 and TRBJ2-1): KAGVTQTPRYLIKTRGQQVTLSCSPISGHRSVSWYQQTPGQGLQFLFEYFSETQRNKGNFPGRFSGRQFSNSRSEMNVSTLELGDSALYLCASREGLLSYNEQFFGPGTRLTVL.

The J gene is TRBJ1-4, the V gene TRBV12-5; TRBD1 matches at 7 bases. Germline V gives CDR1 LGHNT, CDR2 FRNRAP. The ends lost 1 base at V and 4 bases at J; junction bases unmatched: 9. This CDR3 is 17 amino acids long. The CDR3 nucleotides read TGTGCTAGTGGTTTGGGGAAGACCGGGACAGATAATGAAAAACTGTTTTTT. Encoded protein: CASGLGKTGTDNEKLFF.